These 17 T cell receptor beta chains share one sample of origin, sequenced in a study of molecular identifiers for immune sequencing clone quantification. Each CDR3 protein is one row after TCRdb ran MiXCR on the PCR reads. The sample lists approximately 93,000 distinct CDR3 sequences; roughly 23% were seen once. Sequenced input: naive CD8+ T cells from blood, with Jurkat cell RNA spiked in. Subset given: FACS-sorted CD8+CD4-CCR7+CD45RA+ naive T cells. Every receptor here comes from a human donor in good health. Some libraries in this study had Jurkat cell RNA spiked in.

The chain carries TRBV19 and TRBJ2-3; TRBD1 might be the D (6 bases). Trimming pared 3 bases from V and 1 base from J, leaving 11 bases between. The germline V gene encodes CDR1 LNHDA and CDR2 SQIVND (reference sequence). This CDR3 is built from 15 residues. The CDR3 here is CASSIGAGGTDTQYF. CDR3 in DNA: TGTGCCAGTAGTATCGGGGCAGGGGGCACAGATACGCAGTATTTT.

This clonotype came up many times. The V gene is TRBV19, the J gene TRBJ2-7, with 8 bases fitting TRBD2. The V segment lost 4 bases and the J segment 3 bases; nucleotides outside the gene matches: 8. Per the germline V gene, CDR1 is LNHDA and CDR2 is SQIVND (reference sequence). This CDR3 comprises 15 residues. CDR3 nucleotides: TGTGCCAGTAGTACTAGTAGCGGGATAAACTACGAGCAGTACTTC. It yields the protein CASSTSSGINYEQYF.

This clonotype has a count of ten or more. The chain joins TRBV11-2 to TRBJ2-7; D assignment may be TRBD1 or TRBD2 (5 bases each). The V and J ends lost 0 bases and 2 bases respectively, with 20 bases between them. The V gene's germline CDR1 is SGHAT and CDR2 FQNNGV. The CDR3 is 18 amino acids. CDR3 in DNA: TGTGCCAGCAGCTTAGATCGGTTGCTCGGGGACCTAACCTACGAGCAGTACTTC. Protein: CASSLDRLLGDLTYEQYF.

The chain links TRBV20-1 to TRBJ2-5, with 13 nucleotides matching TRBD2. Unmatched junction bases numbered 18, after V lost 6 bases and J lost 5 bases. The CDR3 loop spans 18 amino acids. Per the germline V gene, CDR1 is DFQATT and CDR2 is SNEGSKA (reference sequence). CDR3: CSASIAGLAGAGWETQYF. The CDR3 coding sequence is TGCAGTGCATCCATAGCCGGACTAGCGGGAGCCGGGTGGGAGACCCAGTACTTC.

This clonotype turned up a few times. V gene TRBV6-5 combines with J gene TRBJ2-7; D may be TRBD1 (6 bases). The ends were cut back, 0 bases at V and 0 bases at J, with 9 bases in the middle. The length of the CDR3 is 15 residues. The germline gives CDR1 MNHEY, CDR2 SVGAGI. CDR3 loop: CASSYSGDNSYEQYF. The CDR3 DNA is TGTGCCAGCAGTTACTCGGGGGACAACTCCTACGAGCAGTACTTC.

This clonotype was detected a few times. The gene calls are TRBV28 and TRBJ2-7, with 8 positions matching TRBD1. The ends lost 8 bases at V and 3 bases at J; junction bases unmatched: 6. Germline loops: CDR1 MDHEN, CDR2 SYDVKM. The length of the CDR3 is 13 residues. CDR3 amino acids: CASVRTGNYEQYF. CDR3 nucleotides: TGTGCCAGCGTTAGGACAGGGAACTACGAGCAGTACTTC.

The sample holds a few counts of this clonotype. The chain has TRBV28 and TRBJ1-5; 7 bases fit TRBD1. CDR1 and CDR2 (germline): MDHEN, SYDVKM. The CDR3 extends over 15 amino acids. V lost 6 bases and J lost 5; bases outside the gene matches: 10. This chain's CDR3 is CASRGYRGTDQPQHF. In DNA, the CDR3 is TGTGCCAGCAGGGGTTACAGGGGTACCGATCAGCCCCAGCATTTT. Full variable domain (remainder filled in from reference TRBV28 and TRBJ1-5): DVKVTQSSRYLVKRTGEKVFLECVQDMDHENMFWYRQDPGLGLRLIYFSYDVKMKEKGDIPEGYSVSREKKERFSLILESASTNQTSMYLCASRGYRGTDQPQHFGDGTRLSIL.

To note about this clonotype: A much larger clone sits a single nucleotide away, making a read error possible. The gene calls are TRBV4-1 and TRBJ2-7; D perhaps matches TRBD1 (6 bases). Germline V gives CDR1 MGHRA, CDR2 YSYEKL. The CDR3 runs to 16 residues. The CDR3 region has the DNA TGCGCCAGCAGCCAAGATTCGACGACAGGAGCCTACGAGCGGTACTTC. Translation: CASSQDSTTGAYERYF.

The chain carries TRBV28 and TRBJ2-7; tentative D call: TRBD1 (5 bases). Trimming took off 2 bases at V and 0 bases at J, with 14 bases between the two ends. This CDR3 is 16 amino acids long. Germline V CDR1 and CDR2: MDHEN, SYDVKM. The CDR3 here is CASSLDFPDSSYEQYF. The DNA of the CDR3 is TGTGCCAGCAGTTTAGACTTTCCCGACAGCTCCTACGAGCAGTACTTC.

This chain joins TRBV30 and TRBJ2-7, with a possible D match to TRBD2 (5 bases). Germline V CDR1 and CDR2: GTSNPN, SVGIG (reference sequence). Trimming took 0 bases from V and 7 from J, leaving 13 bases between them. CDR3 length: 13 residues. For the CDR3, the DNA is TGTGCCTGGAGTGTAGCTGGCTCGGGGGAGCAGTACTTC. Translating it yields CAWSVAGSGEQYF.

Points on this clonotype: A much larger clone lies a single base off, so this may be a read error. This chain links TRBV20-1 with TRBJ2-7, with 9 bases identical to TRBD2. CDR1 DFQATT and CDR2 SNEGSKA come from the germline V gene (reference sequence). The CDR3 totals 13 residues. CDR3 DNA sequence: TGCAGTGCTAGACTAGCGGGGACCTACGAGCACTACTTC. It yields the protein CSARLAGTYEHYF.

This clonotype was counted only a few times. The chain recombines TRBV3-1 with TRBJ2-1; maybe TRBD2 (5 bases). The germline V and J ends were trimmed by 0 bases and 5 bases, with 14 bases remaining between them. Germline loops: CDR1 LGHDT, CDR2 YNNKEL (reference sequence). CDR3 length equals 16 residues. CDR3 coding DNA: TGTGCCAGCAGCCAAGATATGCCAGCCGGGGACAATGAGCAGTTCTTC. This codes for CASSQDMPAGDNEQFF.

This clonotype has at least ten counts. The chain joins TRBV19 to TRBJ2-3, with 11 nucleotides matching TRBD2. Germline loops: CDR1 LNHDA, CDR2 SQIVND (reference sequence). V lost 0 bases and J lost 1; bases outside the gene matches: 6. This CDR3 comprises 18 residues. In DNA, the CDR3 is TGTGCCAGTAGTATAGATCACCTAGCGGGGGGCCGCACAGATACGCAGTATTTT. It is translated as CASSIDHLAGGRTDTQYF.

For this clonotype: A much larger clone differs from this one at a single base, so this may be a read error. V is TRBV5-1 and J is TRBJ2-3; TRBD2 agrees at 8 bases. Germline CDR1 and CDR2: SGHRS and YFSETQ. V trimming: 4 bases; J trimming: 5 bases; junction bases outside the gene matches: 12. The CDR3 spans 16 residues. CDR3 loop: CASSTGPAGVEDTQYF. CDR3 nucleotide sequence: TGCGCCAGCAGCACGGGACCAGCGGGGGTGGAAGATACGCAGTATTTT.

Notes on this clonotype: This clone may be a read error of a much larger clone one base away. The rearrangement joins TRBV28 to TRBJ1-1; 10 bases match TRBD1. The trim removed 11 bases at V and 6 bases at J, leaving 9 bases unmatched. Germline loops: CDR1 MDHEN, CDR2 SYDVKM. There are 13 residues in the CDR3. CDR3 residues: CAGFDRGQAEAFF. In nucleotides, the CDR3 is TGTGCCGGCTTCGACAGGGGGCAAGCTGAAGCTTTCTTT.

As regards this clonotype: The CDR3 ends on some other residue instead of the conserved phenylalanine or tryptophan, so this is likely a read error. This sequence joins TRBV9 and TRBJ2-5; D is possibly TRBD2 (6 bases). V was pared by 4 bases and J by 5 bases, with 18 bases between. Germline values: CDR1 SGDLS, CDR2 YYNGEE. This CDR3 contains 15 residues. CDR3 loop: CASSPLGSGVETQYL. CDR3 sequence (DNA): TGTGCCAGCAGCCCACTTGGTTCGGGAGTGGAGACCCAGTACCTC.

This clonotype was counted ten times or more. This sequence joins TRBV14 and TRBJ2-3; perhaps TRBD2 as D (5 bases). V was cut by 1 base and J by 0 bases, with 8 bases left in between. Germline values: CDR1 SGHDN, CDR2 FVKESK. The CDR3 is 15 residues long. Written as DNA, the CDR3 is TGTGCCAGCAGCCAAGCCCGGACTAGCACAGATACGCAGTATTTT. It is translated as CASSQARTSTDTQYF. The whole variable domain, filled in from reference TRBV14 and TRBJ2-3, reads EAGVTQFPSHSVIEKGQTVTLRCDPISGHDNLYWYRRVMGKEIKFLLHFVKESKQDESGMPNNRFLAERTGGTYSTLKVQPAELEDSGVYFCASSQARTSTDTQYFGPGTRLTVL.